What follows are 19 T cell receptor beta chains derived from one specimen sequenced in a study of long-term antiretroviral therapy in people with HIV. Samples were assayed with immunoSEQ v3.0 at survey level. Measured with immunoSEQ multiplex PCR; TCRdb has only the in-frame clones, and not every one. The profile shows about 30,000 clones, about 94% of them singletons. The specimen was unsorted PBMCs, collected 7.4 years after starting antiretroviral therapy. These receptors were collected from a man aged 45-65 years with HIV.

The chain links TRBV6-1 to TRBJ2-6, with 7 bases aligning to TRBD1. CDR1 is MNHNS, CDR2 SASEGT, per germline. The V gene end was trimmed by 2 bases and the J gene end by 2 bases; junction bases not matched to a gene: 6. The CDR3 consists of 17 residues. CDR3 region: CASSEKAGGTGANVLTF. CDR3 nucleotides: TGTGCCAGCAGTGAAAAGGCAGGGGGAACTGGGGCCAACGTCCTGACTTTC.

The chain couples TRBV25-1 to TRBJ2-3, with 9 positions matching TRBD2. Germline lookup yields CDR1 MGHDK and CDR2 SYGVNS. This CDR3 spans 15 amino acids. J gave up 10 bases and V 2 bases, and 10 bases lay outside the gene matches. CDR3 protein: CASSELAGPGRAQYF. The CDR3 nucleotides are TGTGCCAGCAGTGAACTAGCGGGGCCAGGTAGGGCGCAGTATTTT.

The rearrangement joins TRBV2 to TRBJ1-3; unclear D gene. Germline CDR1 SNHLY, CDR2 FYNNEI. Trimming stripped 5 bases from V and 0 bases from J, with 8 bases between. The CDR3 totals 14 residues. The CDR3 loop reads CASSPGNSGNTIYF. The CDR3 DNA sequence: TGTGCCAGCAGTCCCGGGAACTCTGGAAACACCATATATTTT.

The rearrangement links TRBV7-3 to TRBJ2-6; 8 bases are shared with TRBD1. This CDR3 region has 17 residues. The ends lost 4 bases at V and 0 bases at J; junction bases unmatched: 5. CDR1 is SGHTA and CDR2 is FQGTGA in the germline V gene. For the CDR3, the DNA is TGTGCCAGCAGCTGGCAGGGGGCTGTCTCTGGGGCCAACGTCCTGACTTTC. This encodes CASSWQGAVSGANVLTF. Based on the CDR3 plus reference TRBV7-3 and TRBJ2-6, the full variable domain is GAGVSQTPSNKVTEKGKYVELRCDPISGHTALYWYRQSLGQGPEFLIYFQGTGAADDSGLPNDRFFAVRPEGSVSTLKIQRTERGDSAVYLCASSWQGAVSGANVLTFGAGSRLTVL.

This sequence joins TRBV6-1 and TRBJ2-7; 8 bases agree with TRBD1. CDR3 length: 14 residues. V was pared by 10 bases and J by 7 bases, with 15 bases of the junction left unmatched. The germline gives CDR1 MNHNS, CDR2 SASEGT. DNA for the CDR3: TGTGCCATTCATAGGGACAGGCTCTTGGGGGAGCAGTACTTC. It specifies CAIHRDRLLGEQYF.

The V gene is TRBV7-7, the J gene TRBJ2-7; 8 bases align to TRBD2. Per germline, CDR1 SSHAT and CDR2 FNYEAQ (reference sequence). The CDR3 covers 15 residues. With V trimmed by 0 bases and J by 2 bases, 3 bases remained unmatched. The CDR3 is CASSLAAGGPYEQYF. The CDR3 DNA reads TGTGCCAGCAGCTTAGCCGCGGGGGGACCCTACGAGCAGTACTTC.

V is TRBV5-1 and J is TRBJ1-1; no clear D gene. The CDR3 is 13 residues long. Germline CDR1 and CDR2: SGHRS and YFSETQ. V lost 3 bases and J 1 base, leaving 7 bases between the germline ends. The CDR3 bases are TGCGCCAGCAGCTCAGGAAGGAACACTGAAGCTTTCTTT. The encoded protein is CASSSGRNTEAFF. Drawing the rest from reference TRBV5-1 and TRBJ1-1, the complete variable domain is KAGVTQTPRYLIKTRGQQVTLSCSPISGHRSVSWYQQTPGQGLQFLFEYFSETQRNKGNFPGRFSGRQFSNSRSEMNVSTLELGDSALYLCASSSGRNTEAFFGQGTRLTVV.

The chain uses TRBV30 and TRBJ1-3; D remains ambiguous. CDR3 length equals 13 residues. V was shortened by 4 bases and J by 1 base, with 8 bases between the two germline ends. Germline loops: CDR1 GTSNPN, CDR2 SVGIG (reference sequence). This chain's CDR3 is CAWNLGSGNTIYF. CDR3 coding DNA: TGTGCCTGGAACTTAGGGTCTGGAAACACCATATATTTT.

This chain uses TRBV7-3 with TRBJ2-3; 9 bases agree with TRBD2. This CDR3 is built from 14 residues. J lost 6 bases, V lost 1 base, and 2 bases had no gene match. Looked up from germline, CDR1 is SGHTA and CDR2 is FQGTGA. As DNA, the CDR3 is TGTGCCAGCAGCTTAAGCCTAGCGGGGGATACGCAGTATTTT. It is translated as CASSLSLAGDTQYF.

J is TRBJ1-1 and V is TRBV6-6, with a tentative D call TRBD1 (5 bases). This CDR3 contains 16 residues. The germline V and J ends were trimmed by 0 bases and 2 bases, with 13 bases remaining between them. Germline V gene lookup returns CDR1 MNHNY and CDR2 SVGAGI (reference sequence). This CDR3 is CASSYSPGTLNTEAFF. In DNA, the CDR3 is TGTGCCAGCAGTTACTCACCGGGGACCCTAAACACTGAAGCTTTCTTT.

The chain uses TRBV7-2 and TRBJ2-4, with D tentatively TRBD1 (6 bases). Trimming took 5 bases from V and 8 from J, leaving 13 bases between them. Germline values: CDR1 SGHTA, CDR2 FQGNSA. This CDR3 has 13 residues. CDR3 DNA sequence: TGTGCCAGCAGCCGTAAATCAGGGGACATTCAGTACTTC. Translation: CASSRKSGDIQYF. The complete variable domain, with remaining parts taken from reference TRBV7-2 and TRBJ2-4, reads GAGVSQSPSNKVTEKGKDVELRCDPISGHTALYWYRQSLGQGLEFLIYFQGNSAPDKSGLPSDRFSAERTGGSVSTLTIQRTQQEDSAVYLCASSRKSGDIQYFGAGTRLSVL.

CDR3 nucleotides: TGCGCCAGCAGCCAAAAAGACCTAGATGCCTACGAGCAGTACTTC. Its protein product is CASSQKDLDAYEQYF. The chain has TRBV4-1 and TRBJ2-7; no definite D call. Germline V CDR1 and CDR2: MGHRA, YSYEKL. This CDR3 region has 15 residues. V dropped 2 bases and J dropped 2 bases, with 13 bases sitting between them.

The chain's CDR3 is CASSLIETSVPGELFF. CDR3 coding DNA: TGTGCCAGCAGCTTAATCGAGACTAGCGTCCCCGGGGAGCTGTTTTTT. The chain carries TRBV7-2 and TRBJ2-2; 8 nucleotides line up with TRBD2. Germline CDR1 SGHTA, CDR2 FQGNSA. With 2 bases clipped from V and 6 bases from J, the junction kept 8 bases outside the gene matches. The CDR3 covers 16 residues.

CDR3 sequence (DNA): TGTGCCAGCAGTGAGACAGGGGGTAGGACTGAAGCTTTCTTT. Its protein product is CASSETGGRTEAFF. The gene calls are TRBV6-1 and TRBJ1-1, with 9 bases fitting TRBD1. The ends lost 3 bases at V and 5 bases at J; junction bases unmatched: 4. CDR3 length: 14 amino acids. Germline V gene data show CDR1 as MNHNS and CDR2 as SASEGT.

The genes are TRBV5-1 and TRBJ2-3, with 7 bases matching TRBD2. Per germline, CDR1 SGHRS and CDR2 YFSETQ. The junction had 6 bases not matched to a gene; V was cut back by 0 bases and J by 2 bases. The CDR3 spans 16 residues. CDR3 sequence: CASSLDTGGITDTQYF. The CDR3 region has the DNA TGCGCCAGCAGCTTGGACACCGGGGGGATCACAGATACGCAGTATTTT.

The chain carries TRBV7-9 and TRBJ1-1; D is uncertain. Trimming left V 5 bases short and J 10 bases short, with 11 bases between. Germline V lookup: CDR1 SEHNR, CDR2 FQNEAQ (reference sequence). The CDR3 is 11 amino acids. The DNA of the CDR3 is TGTGCCAGCAGCCAAGGGAATGGAGCTTTCTTT. Translation: CASSQGNGAFF.

The rearrangement uses TRBV11-2 and TRBJ2-7; TRBD2 aligns across 10 bases. Unmatched junction bases numbered 2, after V lost 1 base and J lost 2 bases. The CDR3 is 15 amino acids. The germline V gene encodes CDR1 SGHAT and CDR2 FQNNGV. CDR3 protein: CASSLVAGGPYEQYF. The CDR3 nucleotides read TGTGCCAGCAGCTTAGTAGCGGGGGGACCCTACGAGCAGTACTTC.

The V and J genes are TRBV6-5 and TRBJ1-2, with D unclear. Trimming left V 7 bases short and J 4 bases short, with 16 bases between. The CDR3 has 14 amino acids. Per the germline V gene, CDR1 is MNHEY and CDR2 is SVGAGI. The CDR3 reads CASTPDGWGYGYTF. The CDR3 DNA reads as TGTGCCAGCACCCCGGACGGATGGGGCTATGGCTACACCTTC.

As DNA, the CDR3 is TGTGCCAGCAGTGACGGTCCGGGACAGGGTGCTAATGAGCAGTTCTTC. This translates into CASSDGPGQGANEQFF. The J gene is TRBJ2-1, the V gene TRBV2; 9 positions match TRBD1. Germline V lookup: CDR1 SNHLY, CDR2 FYNNEI. The CDR3 sequence is 16 residues long. Trimming cost V 3 bases and J 7 bases; bases outside gene matches: 10.